One and the same sample provided the 3 T cell receptor beta chains below, sequenced in a study of identical twins. TCRdb independently ran MiXCR on the 5' RACE reads; one entry per CDR3 protein. The sample holds hundreds of thousands of distinct CDR3 sequences, roughly 6.2% seen once. Sequencing was performed on naive T cells sorted from blood. All receptors come from a man aged 18 to 35 in good health.

The table lists this clonotype with many counts. The chain couples TRBV28 to TRBJ1-5, with 8 bases that match TRBD1. From germline, CDR1 is MDHEN and CDR2 SYDVKM. The V segment lost 5 bases and the J segment 7 bases; nucleotides outside the gene matches: 7. The CDR3 loop spans 14 amino acids. The CDR3 spells CASSNQGARQPQHF. CDR3 bases: TGTGCCAGCAGTAATCAGGGGGCGAGGCAGCCCCAGCATTTT. Complete variable domain (other parts from reference TRBV28 and TRBJ1-5): DVKVTQSSRYLVKRTGEKVFLECVQDMDHENMFWYRQDPGLGLRLIYFSYDVKMKEKGDIPEGYSVSREKKERFSLILESASTNQTSMYLCASSNQGARQPQHFGDGTRLSIL.

The V call is TRBV24-1, the J call TRBJ2-1, with D possibly being TRBD2 (5 bases). This CDR3 has 16 amino acids. Deletions cut 5 bases from V and 0 bases from J, with 13 bases between. Germline lookup yields CDR1 KGHDR and CDR2 SFDVKD. This chain's CDR3 is CATSGTGSSSYNEQFF. The CDR3 nucleotides are TGTGCCACCAGTGGCACGGGGTCTAGCTCCTACAATGAGCAGTTCTTC.

This clonotype was detected only a few times. The rearrangement uses TRBV28 and TRBJ2-2; D not resolved. The length of the CDR3 is 18 residues. V lost 2 bases, J lost 5 bases, and 21 bases lay in between. Germline V CDR1 and CDR2: MDHEN, SYDVKM. CDR3 bases: TGTGCCAGCAGTTTACGCCGGCCGGAGAAGATGGGGACCGGGGAGCTGTTTTTT. Its translation is CASSLRRPEKMGTGELFF.